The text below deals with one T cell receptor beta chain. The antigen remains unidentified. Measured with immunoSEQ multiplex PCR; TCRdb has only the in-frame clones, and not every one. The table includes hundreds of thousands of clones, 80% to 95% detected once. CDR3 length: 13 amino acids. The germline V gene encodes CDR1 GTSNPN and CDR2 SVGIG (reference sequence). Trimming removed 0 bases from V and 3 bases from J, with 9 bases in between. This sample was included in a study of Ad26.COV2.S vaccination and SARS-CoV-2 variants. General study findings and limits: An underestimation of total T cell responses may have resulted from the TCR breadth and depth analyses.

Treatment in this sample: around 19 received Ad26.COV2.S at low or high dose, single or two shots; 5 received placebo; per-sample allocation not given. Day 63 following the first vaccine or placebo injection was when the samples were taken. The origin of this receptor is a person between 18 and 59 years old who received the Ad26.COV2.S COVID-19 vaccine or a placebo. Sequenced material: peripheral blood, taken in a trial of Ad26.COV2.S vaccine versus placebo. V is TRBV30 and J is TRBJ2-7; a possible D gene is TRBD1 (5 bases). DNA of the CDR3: TGTGCCTGGAGTGTAGATCAGGGCTACGAGCAGTACTTC. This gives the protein CAWSVDQGYEQYF.